These T cell receptor beta chains were read from a single sample in a study of cytomegalovirus exposure and HLA in healthy donors. Clones were read by immunoSEQ multiplex PCR, and TCRdb kept only the in-frame ones, dropping some. Among about 160,000 clones listed, 65% to 80% were seen once. The sample comprised PBMCs. These receptors were taken from a young woman in good health and CMV-seronegative. Each CDR3 is given with its conserved first and last residue. D genes are given only for firm matches. Clone size, where shown, is once, few, many, or a class for clones that have expanded.

d_call: -
v_call: TRBV11-2
clone_size: few
j_call: TRBJ1-1
cdr3_aa: CASSLEGGPGLAFF
cdr3_nt: TGTGCCAGCAGCTTAGAGGGGGGACCAGGCTTAGCTTTCTTT

d_call: -
v_call: TRBV19
clone_size: once
j_call: TRBJ2-3
cdr3_aa: CASSINQATDTQYF
cdr3_nt: TGTGCCAGTAGTATAAACCAGGCCACAGATACGCAGTATTTT

d_call: -
v_call: TRBV11-2
clone_size: few
j_call: TRBJ2-7
cdr3_aa: CASSSTRYEQYF
cdr3_nt: TGTGCCAGCAGCTCCACGAGGTACGAGCAGTACTTC

d_call: -
v_call: TRBV6-6
clone_size: -
j_call: TRBJ2-7
cdr3_aa: CASSYSAVSYEQYF
cdr3_nt: TGTGCCAGCAGTTACTCCGCAGTATCCTACGAGCAGTACTTC

d_call: TRBD1
v_call: TRBV10-3
clone_size: -
j_call: TRBJ2-7
cdr3_aa: CAISAMTGNEQYF
cdr3_nt: TGTGCCATCAGTGCAATGACAGGGAACGAGCAGTACTTC

d_call: -
v_call: TRBV19
clone_size: -
j_call: TRBJ1-4
cdr3_aa: CASSISPDIEKLFF
cdr3_nt: TGTGCCAGTAGTATCTCCCCGGACATAGAAAAACTGTTTTTT

d_call: TRBD1
v_call: TRBV28
clone_size: -
j_call: TRBJ1-1
cdr3_aa: CASSPGGGQVVTEAFF
cdr3_nt: TGTGCCAGCAGTCCAGGGGGCGGACAGGTCGTGACTGAAGCTTTCTTT

d_call: -
v_call: TRBV18
clone_size: -
j_call: TRBJ2-7
cdr3_aa: CASSSDRIEQYF
cdr3_nt: TGTGCCAGCTCATCGGACAGAATAGAGCAGTACTTC

d_call: -
v_call: TRBV9
clone_size: -
j_call: TRBJ2-2
cdr3_aa: CASSVESETGELFF
cdr3_nt: TGTGCCAGCAGCGTAGAATCCGAGACCGGGGAGCTGTTTTTT

d_call: -
v_call: TRBV28
clone_size: -
j_call: TRBJ2-1
cdr3_aa: CASSFHSEQFF
cdr3_nt: TGTGCCAGCAGTTTTCATTCTGAGCAGTTCTTC

d_call: TRBD1
v_call: TRBV5-1
clone_size: -
j_call: TRBJ1-1
cdr3_aa: CASSSGQGSWGTEAFF
cdr3_nt: TGCGCCAGCAGCTCCGGACAGGGGTCATGGGGTACTGAAGCTTTCTTT